Included here is one TCR beta chain sequence, with context. Original methodology: Estimated nucleated cell counts came from reference gene primer amplification. The protocol was immunoSEQ multiplex PCR, while the TCRdb copy is restricted to in-frame clones and leaves out a portion. The DNA was the basis for D and trimming; V, J and clone size are from that table. The repertoire includes approximately 94,000 clones, about 77% of them detected once, and 12% sits in the top ten. The V end lost 4 bases, the J end lost 8 bases, and 16 bases lay between the germline ends. The CDR3 consists of 14 residues. Germline CDR1 reads SGHRS; CDR2 reads YFSETQ. These data belong to a study of blood T cell repertoires in COVID-19. Study at large: The United States, Italy and Spain provided the acute and convalescent COVID-19 samples. PBMCs, B-cell-depleted T cells, or T cells provided the cDNA or gDNA that made up the material.

Sequenced material: peripheral blood. The chain recombines TRBV5-1 with TRBJ2-1; D call uncertain. This TCR came from a woman between 65 and 79 years old with acute or convalescent COVID-19. CDR3 bases: TGCGCCAGCAGCCGTGTAGCCGGCAACGATGAGCAGTTCTTC. It specifies CASSRVAGNDEQFF.